Each of the 8 T cell receptor beta chains below was sequenced from the same sample in a study of technical replicates of blood from a handful of donors. The method was immunoSEQ multiplex PCR; TCRdb's version includes in-frame clones alone and lacks a portion of them. The table has around 92,000 clones, about 96% seen once. Input material: T cells isolated from PBMCs. These receptor sequences come from a human donor in good health.

V and J are TRBV30 and TRBJ1-4; TRBD1 might be the D (5 bases). The ends were cut back, 4 bases at V and 2 bases at J, with 14 bases in the middle. The CDR3 covers 15 residues. Germline V gives CDR1 GTSNPN, CDR2 SVGIG (reference sequence). CDR3 loop: CAWNRQDGTNEKLFF. The CDR3 DNA is TGTGCCTGGAACAGGCAGGACGGTACTAATGAAAAACTGTTTTTT.

This chain joins TRBV5-4 and TRBJ2-7; 7 nucleotides match TRBD1. CDR1 and CDR2 (germline): SGHNT, YYREEE (reference sequence). The CDR3 has 15 residues. J was trimmed by 3 bases and V by 4 bases; bases with no gene match: 10. Here the CDR3 reads CASSGWDSVSYEQYF. The CDR3 DNA sequence: TGTGCCAGCAGCGGATGGGACAGCGTTAGCTACGAGCAGTACTTC.

The J gene is TRBJ2-1, the V gene TRBV7-8, with D uncertain. The germline V gene has CDR1 SGHVS and CDR2 FQNEAQ. V was trimmed by 2 bases and J by 0 bases, leaving 11 bases between them. CDR3 length: 16 amino acids. In DNA, the CDR3 is TGTGCCAGCAGCTTACTCCGACGGAGCTCCTACAATGAGCAGTTCTTC. This translates into CASSLLRRSSYNEQFF.

The chain has TRBV10-3 and TRBJ1-3; D not resolved. The germline V and J ends were trimmed by 4 bases and 2 bases, with 12 bases remaining between them. This CDR3 comprises 15 residues. Germline V gene sequence: CDR1 ENHRY, CDR2 SYGVKD. This chain's CDR3 is CAISGISGAGNTIYF. The CDR3 DNA is TGTGCCATCAGTGGGATTTCGGGTGCTGGAAACACCATATATTTT.

J is TRBJ2-5 and V is TRBV19; the D gene is possibly TRBD1 (5 bases). Germline CDR1 LNHDA, CDR2 SQIVND (reference sequence). Trimming stripped 11 bases from V and 3 bases from J, with 13 bases between. There are 12 residues in the CDR3. CDR3 sequence reads: CAAGRVEETQYF. CDR3 nucleotide sequence: TGTGCCGCAGGCAGGGTGGAAGAGACCCAGTACTTC. The full variable domain, rest sourced from reference TRBV19 and TRBJ2-5, is DGGITQSPKYLFRKEGQNVTLSCEQNLNHDAMYWYRQDPGQGLRLIYYSQIVNDFQKGDIAEGYSVSREKKESFPLTVTSAQKNPTAFYLCAAGRVEETQYFGPGTRLLVL.

The rearrangement uses TRBV7-9 and TRBJ2-3, with 13 bases lining up with TRBD2. The CDR3 is 15 residues long. Trimming removed 5 bases from V and 2 bases from J; junction bases left unmatched: 1. Germline V lookup: CDR1 SEHNR, CDR2 FQNEAQ (reference sequence). This CDR3 reads CASSGTSGITDTQYF. DNA of the CDR3: TGTGCCAGCAGCGGGACTAGCGGGATCACAGATACGCAGTATTTT. Variable domain in full (rest from reference TRBV7-9 and TRBJ2-3): DTGVSQNPRHKITKRGQNVTFRCDPISEHNRLYWYRQTLGQGPEFLTYFQNEAQLEKSRLLSDRFSAERPKGSFSTLEIQRTEQGDSAMYLCASSGTSGITDTQYFGPGTRLTVL.

The rearrangement uses TRBV27 and TRBJ2-3; D perhaps matches TRBD1 (6 bases). The CDR3 consists of 17 residues. Looked up from germline, CDR1 is MNHEY and CDR2 is SMNVEV (reference sequence). Trimming removed 2 bases from V and 4 bases from J, with 19 bases in between. The CDR3 region is CASSLSWGPGESDTQYF. The DNA of the CDR3 is TGTGCCAGCAGTTTAAGCTGGGGGCCAGGGGAGTCAGATACGCAGTATTTT.

The V gene is TRBV27, the J gene TRBJ1-1; D ambiguous. Trimming shortened V by 1 base and J by 3 bases, and 15 bases separated the two germline ends. Germline V gene data show CDR1 as MNHEY and CDR2 as SMNVEV (reference sequence). The CDR3 contains 16 residues. CDR3 protein: CASSLFRRPRDTEAFF. The CDR3 DNA follows: TGTGCCAGCAGTTTATTTCGTCGGCCTCGGGACACTGAAGCTTTCTTT.